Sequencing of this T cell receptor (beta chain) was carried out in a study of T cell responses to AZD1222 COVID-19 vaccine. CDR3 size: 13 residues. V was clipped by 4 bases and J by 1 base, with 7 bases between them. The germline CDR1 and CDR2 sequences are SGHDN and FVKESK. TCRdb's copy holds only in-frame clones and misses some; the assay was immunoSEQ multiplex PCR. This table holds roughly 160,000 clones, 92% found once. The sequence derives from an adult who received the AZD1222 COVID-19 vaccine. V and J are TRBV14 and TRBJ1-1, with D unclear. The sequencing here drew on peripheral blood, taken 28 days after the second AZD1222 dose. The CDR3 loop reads CASSRARNTEAFF. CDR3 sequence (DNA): TGTGCCAGCAGCCGCGCGAGGAACACTGAAGCTTTCTTT.